These 31 T cell receptor beta chains were all obtained from the same sample, sequenced in a study of blood T cells in healthy people across ages. A second 7 to 11 cycle PCR used barcoded and J-beta primers. MiXCR, applied by TCRdb to the 5' RACE reads, yields one record per CDR3 protein. The sample shows some 670,000 distinct CDR3 sequences, around 52% of them seen only once. The sample consisted of blood. The origin of the receptors is a woman over 75 in good health.

The genes are TRBV6-1 and TRBJ2-7; D ambiguous. This CDR3 comprises 14 residues. V lost 10 bases and J lost 2, with 18 bases in between. Germline V gene lookup returns CDR1 MNHNS and CDR2 SASEGT. CDR3 nucleotide sequence: TGTGCCACCGGAACTGACCCTCAGGCCTACGAGCAGTACTTC. Its translation is CATGTDPQAYEQYF.

This clonotype was counted many times. V is TRBV12-3 or TRBV12-4 and J is TRBJ2-1; no firm D call. The length of the CDR3 is 13 residues. V lost 6 bases and J 7 bases, leaving 13 bases between the germline ends. The CDR3 here is CASSLQIENEQFF. In DNA, the CDR3 is TGTGCCAGCAGCTTACAGATAGAAAATGAGCAGTTCTTC.

This clonotype was seen many times. CDR3 nucleotides: TGCGCCAGCAGCTTAGACTCGGGTGAGCAGTTCTTC. Residues: CASSLDSGEQFF. The V call is TRBV5-1, the J call TRBJ2-1; the D is unclear. CDR3 length equals 12 residues. V was shortened by 2 bases and J by 9 bases, with 9 bases between the two germline ends. CDR1 is SGHRS and CDR2 is YFSETQ in the germline V gene. The whole variable domain, remainder taken from reference TRBV5-1 and TRBJ2-1, is KAGVTQTPRYLIKTRGQQVTLSCSPISGHRSVSWYQQTPGQGLQFLFEYFSETQRNKGNFPGRFSGRQFSNSRSEMNVSTLELGDSALYLCASSLDSGEQFFGPGTRLTVL.

The chain combines TRBV3-1 with TRBJ2-7, with D perhaps matching TRBD1 or TRBD2 (5 bases each). Trimming removed 5 bases at V and 7 bases at J, with 18 bases between. The CDR3 is 14 residues long. Germline-derived CDR1 and CDR2 are LGHDT and YNNKEL (reference sequence). The DNA for the CDR3 is TGTGCCAGCAGCAGGGACCAAATTTACAATGAGCAGTACTTC. Amino acid sequence: CASSRDQIYNEQYF.

The chain has TRBV7-2 and TRBJ2-4, with D maybe TRBD1 (6 bases). The CDR3 has 15 residues. Germline-derived CDR1 and CDR2 are SGHTA and FQGNSA. Between the trimmed V and J ends, which lost 2 bases and 3 bases, there was a span of 11 bases. The CDR3 protein is CASSLFGQLKNIQYF. The CDR3 DNA reads TGTGCCAGCAGCTTATTCGGACAGCTCAAAAACATTCAGTACTTC.

This clonotype was counted many times. The rearrangement links TRBV7-9 to TRBJ2-7; the D gene could be TRBD1 or TRBD2 (5 bases each). The ends were cut back, 10 bases at V and 3 bases at J, with 13 bases in the middle. Germline V gene sequence: CDR1 SEHNR, CDR2 FQNEAQ (reference sequence). This CDR3 is 12 amino acids long. The CDR3 spells CATRPRGYEQYF. DNA for the CDR3: TGTGCCACGCGCCCGAGGGGCTACGAGCAGTACTTC.

Comments on this clonotype: Relative to the germline gene, one junction end is altered; a read error may explain this. The chain has TRBV18 and TRBJ2-3, with D unclear. Germline lookup yields CDR1 KGHSH and CDR2 LQKENI. This CDR3 is built from 14 residues. The CDR3 spells CASSAGRRQDMQYF. DNA of the CDR3: TGTGCCAGCTCAGCAGGCAGGCGGCAAGATATGCAGTATTTT.

As regards this clonotype: This may stem from a read error, because a much larger clone lies one nucleotide away. The CDR3 region has the DNA TGTGCCGGCAGCTTGGGGGCCCTGGGGACCCAGTACTTC. Translating it yields CAGSLGALGTQYF. The rearrangement uses TRBV7-2 and TRBJ2-5; D possibly corresponds to TRBD1 (6 bases). The length of the CDR3 is 13 residues. CDR1 and CDR2 (germline): SGHTA, FQGNSA.

This clonotype was counted between two and nine times. The rearrangement joins TRBV5-1 to TRBJ2-3, with D possibly TRBD2 on 6 matching bases. Germline CDR1 and CDR2: SGHRS and YFSETQ. Trimming stripped 4 bases from V and 0 bases from J, with 15 bases between. CDR3 length equals 16 residues. The CDR3: CASSPGRDFSTDTQYF. In DNA form, the CDR3 reads TGCGCCAGCAGCCCGGGGCGGGATTTCAGCACAGATACGCAGTATTTT.

The rearrangement uses TRBV9 and TRBJ1-2; 8 nucleotides agree with TRBD1. Per the germline V gene, CDR1 is SGDLS and CDR2 is YYNGEE. This CDR3 comprises 16 residues. Losses at the gene ends were 0 bases for V and 5 bases for J; bases not matched to a gene: 9. The CDR3 sequence is CASSVVGTGIAYGYTF. CDR3 bases: TGTGCCAGCAGCGTAGTGGGGACAGGCATAGCGTATGGCTACACCTTC.

The J gene is TRBJ2-5, the V gene TRBV7-9; TRBD2 agrees at 11 bases. The CDR3 contains 17 residues. Unmatched junction bases numbered 12, after V lost 6 bases and J lost 3 bases. Germline V gives CDR1 SEHNR, CDR2 FQNEAQ (reference sequence). The CDR3 loop reads CASSPLGSGGAKETQYF. As DNA, the CDR3 is TGTGCCAGCAGTCCGCTGGGTAGCGGGGGGGCGAAAGAGACCCAGTACTTC.

This clonotype showed up many times. The V call is TRBV28, the J call TRBJ2-5; D possibly corresponds to TRBD2 (6 bases). Deletions cut 4 bases from V and 5 bases from J, with 14 bases between. CDR3 size: 14 residues. Germline values: CDR1 MDHEN, CDR2 SYDVKM. The CDR3 DNA follows: TGTGCCAGCAGTTCCGGGGGTCACGGGGAGACCCAGTACTTC. It encodes CASSSGGHGETQYF.

The chain links TRBV29-1 to TRBJ1-1; no definite D call. Germline lookup yields CDR1 SQVTM and CDR2 ANQGSEA. This CDR3 comprises 13 residues. Trimming took off 3 bases at V and 1 base at J, with 9 bases between the two ends. The CDR3 sequence is CSVEKATNTEAFF. In DNA, the CDR3 is TGCAGCGTTGAGAAAGCCACGAACACTGAAGCTTTCTTT.

The chain combines TRBV5-1 with TRBJ2-1, with 7 nucleotides matching TRBD1. This CDR3 spans 16 amino acids. V lost 2 bases to trimming and J lost 7 bases; unmatched junction nucleotides: 12. Germline V gene data show CDR1 as SGHRS and CDR2 as YFSETQ. The CDR3 bases are TGCGCCAGCAGCTTACCCCGGGACAGAGTGGCGAATGAGCAGTTCTTC. Protein product: CASSLPRDRVANEQFF.

V is TRBV29-1 and J is TRBJ2-1, with D perhaps TRBD1 (6 bases). This CDR3 spans 14 amino acids. Trimming stripped 0 bases from V and 10 bases from J, with 16 bases between. Germline assignment: CDR1 SQVTM and CDR2 ANQGSEA. The CDR3 bases are TGCAGCGTTGAAGAGCCGTCCCCAGGGGACGAGCAGTTCTTC. Translation: CSVEEPSPGDEQFF.

This clonotype has just a few counts. A much larger clonotype is one base distant, so this may be a read error. V is TRBV29-1 and J is TRBJ2-7, with D uncertain. This CDR3 spans 12 amino acids. Trimming removed 4 bases at V and 7 bases at J, with 14 bases between. The germline V gene has CDR1 SQVTM and CDR2 ANQGSEA. CDR3 protein: CSVAPAYNEQYF. CDR3 bases: TGCAGCGTTGCCCCCGCCTACAATGAGCAGTACTTC.

V is TRBV5-1 and J is TRBJ2-7; 7 nucleotides align to TRBD2. The V gene end was trimmed by 4 bases and the J gene end by 0 bases; junction bases not matched to a gene: 7. CDR1 and CDR2 (germline): SGHRS, YFSETQ. CDR3 length: 15 residues. CDR3 DNA: TGCGCCAGCAGCCCGGGAGCGGGGAGCTCCTACGAGCAGTACTTC. This sequence encodes CASSPGAGSSYEQYF.

V is TRBV24-1 and J is TRBJ2-5, with 8 nucleotides matching TRBD1. The last part of the DNA fits TRBJ2-4 better; the J call may be wrong. The CDR3 sequence is 15 residues long. Germline CDR1 is KGHDR and CDR2 is SFDVKD. The CDR3 here is CATGERGQGADIQYF. CDR3 DNA: TGTGCCACCGGCGAACGGGGGCAGGGGGCTGACATTCAGTACTTC.

This rearrangement joins TRBV12-3 or TRBV12-4 to TRBJ2-7, with 7 bases lining up with TRBD2. V dropped 6 bases and J dropped 3; count of bases not matched to a gene: 11. CDR3 length equals 15 residues. CDR3 in amino acids: CASSTFFREGYEQYF. The CDR3 region has the DNA TGTGCCAGCAGCACCTTCTTCAGGGAGGGCTACGAGCAGTACTTC.

The genes are TRBV6-4 and TRBJ2-7, with D maybe TRBD2 (5 bases). Trimming cost V 8 bases and J 7 bases, with 15 bases left between them. CDR1 and CDR2 from the germline V gene are MRHNA and SNTAGT. The CDR3 covers 12 residues. The chain's CDR3 is CASGDYRNEQYF. Here the CDR3 DNA reads TGTGCCAGCGGAGACTATCGGAATGAGCAGTACTTC.

This clonotype was detected only a few times. V and J are TRBV25-1 and TRBJ2-2; D call uncertain. Germline V gives CDR1 MGHDK, CDR2 SYGVNS. This CDR3 is built from 13 residues. V dropped 1 base and J dropped 4 bases, with 4 bases sitting between them. The CDR3 protein is CASSEWGTGELFF. CDR3 sequence (DNA): TGTGCCAGCAGTGAATGGGGCACCGGGGAGCTGTTTTTT.

The V and J genes are TRBV7-6 and TRBJ2-7, with D maybe TRBD1 (5 bases). The V end was cut by 2 bases, the J end by 7 bases, with 9 bases between. CDR3 length: 12 residues. Germline values: CDR1 SGHVS, CDR2 FNYEAQ. CDR3 residues: CASSLPQGEQYF. The CDR3 nucleotides are TGTGCCAGCAGCTTACCCCAGGGAGAGCAGTACTTC.

The genes are TRBV12-3 or TRBV12-4 and TRBJ1-1; 9 bases align to TRBD1. The trim removed 5 bases at V and 11 bases at J, leaving 9 bases unmatched. The CDR3 is made up of 13 amino acids. CDR3 in amino acids: CASSAGTGTSAFF. The CDR3 DNA sequence: TGTGCCAGCAGTGCCGGGACAGGGACCTCTGCTTTCTTT.

The CDR3 sequence is CASSQAQGQETQYF. In DNA form, the CDR3 reads TGTGCCAGCAGCCAAGCGCAGGGTCAAGAGACCCAGTACTTC. The rearrangement links TRBV3-1 to TRBJ2-5; weak D call: TRBD1 (5 bases). This CDR3 contains 14 residues. Germline CDR1 is LGHDT and CDR2 is YNNKEL (reference sequence). V was cut by 1 base and J by 2 bases, with 8 bases left in between.

The chain has TRBV7-8 and TRBJ2-1; 11 bases are a match to TRBD2. CDR3 length: 18 residues. Germline V gives CDR1 SGHVS, CDR2 FQNEAQ. The trim removed 5 bases at V and 1 base at J, leaving 10 bases unmatched. As DNA, the CDR3 is TGTGCCAGCAGCCTCTATACTAGCGGGGGCGCTTCCTACAATGAGCAGTTCTTC. Translating gives CASSLYTSGGASYNEQFF.

The chain is built from TRBV30 and TRBJ2-3; D remains ambiguous. V lost 1 base and J lost 7, with 12 bases in between. Germline V lookup: CDR1 GTSNPN, CDR2 SVGIG (reference sequence). This CDR3 comprises 13 residues. In nucleotides, the CDR3 is TGTGCCTGGAGTGGTGGCCCGGCAAATACGCAGTATTTT. It specifies CAWSGGPANTQYF.

For this clonotype: With a much larger clone just one base away, this may be a read error. This chain links TRBV29-1 with TRBJ1-1, with TRBD1 identical over 8 bases. The CDR3 extends over 14 amino acids. Germline values: CDR1 SQVTM, CDR2 ANQGSEA. Trimming cost V 6 bases and J 6 bases; bases outside gene matches: 12. The CDR3: CSVQRQGQGAEAFF. The CDR3 DNA is TGCAGCGTGCAGAGACAGGGGCAGGGCGCTGAAGCTTTCTTT.

A word on this clonotype: This may come from a read error, since a much larger clone is one base off. The chain has TRBV5-1 and TRBJ2-5, with 11 bases matching TRBD2. Germline V gene data show CDR1 as SGHRS and CDR2 as YFSETQ. After removal of 4 bases from V and 11 bases from J, the junction contained 16 bases not matched to a gene. This CDR3 contains 16 residues. The CDR3 DNA sequence: TGCGCCAGCAGCATCGGACTAGCGGGCTCCTACAATGAGCAGTACTTC. Translating it yields CASSIGLAGSYNEQYF.

Only a few counts were recorded for this clonotype. The chain combines TRBV11-2 with TRBJ1-4, with D possibly TRBD1 on 6 matching bases. Germline CDR1 and CDR2: SGHAT and FQNNGV. The germline V and J ends were trimmed by 5 bases and 0 bases, with 13 bases remaining between them. This CDR3 contains 16 residues. In DNA form, the CDR3 reads TGTGCCAGCAGCCTCGGGACATCTGCAACTAATGAAAAACTGTTTTTT. As protein: CASSLGTSATNEKLFF.

The V call is TRBV5-6, the J call TRBJ2-1; possible D gene TRBD1, 5 bases. The end of the DNA aligns better with TRBJ2-7, so the J call may be wrong. In germline, CDR1 is SGHDT, CDR2 YYEEEE. The CDR3 has 16 residues. The CDR3 region has the DNA TGTGCCAGCAGCCCTGGAAGTAGGGGCTCCTACAATGAGCAGTACTTC. Residues: CASSPGSRGSYNEQYF.

This clonotype was recorded at least ten times. The chain uses TRBV2 and TRBJ2-4; the D gene is possibly TRBD1 (5 bases). Germline CDR1 and CDR2: SNHLY and FYNNEI. Trimming took off 6 bases at V and 4 bases at J, with 25 bases between the two ends. CDR3 size: 18 residues. The CDR3 DNA follows: TGTGCCAGCAGCCAACCCAAGCCTGGTCAGGGAAGGAAAAACATTCAGTACTTC. Translated, it gives CASSQPKPGQGRKNIQYF.